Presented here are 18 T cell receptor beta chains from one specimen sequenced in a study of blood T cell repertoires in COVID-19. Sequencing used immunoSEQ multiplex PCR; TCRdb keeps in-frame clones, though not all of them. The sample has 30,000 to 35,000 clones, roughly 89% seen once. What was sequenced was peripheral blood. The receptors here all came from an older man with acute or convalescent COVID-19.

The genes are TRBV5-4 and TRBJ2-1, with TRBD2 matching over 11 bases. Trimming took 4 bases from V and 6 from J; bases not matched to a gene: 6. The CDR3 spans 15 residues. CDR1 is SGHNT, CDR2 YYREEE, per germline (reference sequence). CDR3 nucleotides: TGTGCCAGCAGCGCACTAGCGGGAGTGAGCAATGAGCAGTTCTTC. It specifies CASSALAGVSNEQFF.

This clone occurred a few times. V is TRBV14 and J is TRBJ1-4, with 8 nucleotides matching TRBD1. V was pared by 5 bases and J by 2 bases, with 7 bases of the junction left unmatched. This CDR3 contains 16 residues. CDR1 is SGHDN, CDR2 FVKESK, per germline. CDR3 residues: CASSTRQGSTNEKLFF. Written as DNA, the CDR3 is TGTGCCAGCAGCACCCGACAGGGGAGCACTAATGAAAAACTGTTTTTT. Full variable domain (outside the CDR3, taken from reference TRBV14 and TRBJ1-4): EAGVTQFPSHSVIEKGQTVTLRCDPISGHDNLYWYRRVMGKEIKFLLHFVKESKQDESGMPNNRFLAERTGGTYSTLKVQPAELEDSGVYFCASSTRQGSTNEKLFFGSGTQLSVL.

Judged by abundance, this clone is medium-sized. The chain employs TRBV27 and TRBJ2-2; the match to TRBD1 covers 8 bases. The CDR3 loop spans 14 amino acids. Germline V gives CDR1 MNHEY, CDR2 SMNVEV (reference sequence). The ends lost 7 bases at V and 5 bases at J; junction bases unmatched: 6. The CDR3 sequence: CASTPRGRTGELFF. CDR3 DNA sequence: TGTGCCAGCACCCCCAGGGGGCGGACCGGGGAGCTGTTTTTT.

The CDR3 here is CASSLAYASGGYEQYF. The CDR3 DNA sequence: TGTGCCAGCAGCTTAGCGTATGCTAGCGGAGGGTACGAGCAGTACTTC. J is TRBJ2-7 and V is TRBV7-9, with 7 bases lining up with TRBD2. Germline CDR1 is SEHNR and CDR2 is FQNEAQ (reference sequence). V lost 0 bases to trimming and J lost 4 bases; unmatched junction nucleotides: 9. This CDR3 is built from 16 residues.

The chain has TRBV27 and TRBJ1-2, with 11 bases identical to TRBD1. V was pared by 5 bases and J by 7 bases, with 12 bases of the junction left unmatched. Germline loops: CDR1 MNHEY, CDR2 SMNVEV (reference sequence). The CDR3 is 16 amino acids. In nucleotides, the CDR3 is TGTGCCAGCAGTCAATTACTGGACAGGGGGCGCGGTGGCTACACCTTC. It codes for CASSQLLDRGRGGYTF.

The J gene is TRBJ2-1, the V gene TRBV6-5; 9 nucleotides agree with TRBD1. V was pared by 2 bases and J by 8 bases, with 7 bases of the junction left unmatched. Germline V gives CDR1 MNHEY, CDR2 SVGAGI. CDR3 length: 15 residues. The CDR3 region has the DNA TGTGCCAGCAGTTACCAACAGGGGGCGAGCTATGAGCAGTTCTTC. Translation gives CASSYQQGASYEQFF.

The CDR3 reads CASSFSGRGNTGELFF. Here the CDR3 DNA reads TGTGCCAGCAGTTTTAGCGGGAGAGGGAACACCGGGGAGCTGTTTTTT. The J gene is TRBJ2-2, the V gene TRBV27; TRBD2 agrees at 9 bases. Germline trimming cut 3 bases from V and 1 base from J; bases unmatched to any gene: 3. Germline V CDR1 and CDR2: MNHEY, SMNVEV (reference sequence). The CDR3 length is 16 residues.

In nucleotides, the CDR3 is TGCGCCAGCAGCCAAGAGGCTAGTCGGGCCCAGTACTTC. This sequence encodes CASSQEASRAQYF. The chain joins TRBV4-1 to TRBJ2-5; D remains ambiguous. The V gene lost 0 bases and the J gene lost 9 bases, with 11 bases spanning the gap. Per germline, CDR1 MGHRA and CDR2 YSYEKL. This CDR3 comprises 13 residues.

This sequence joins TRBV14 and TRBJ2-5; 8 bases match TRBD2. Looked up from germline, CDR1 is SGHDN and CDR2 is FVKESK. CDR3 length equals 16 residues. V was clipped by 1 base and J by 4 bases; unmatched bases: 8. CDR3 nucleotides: TGTGCCAGCAGCCAAGCCCTAGGGACTAGGCGAGAGACCCAGTACTTC. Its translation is CASSQALGTRRETQYF.

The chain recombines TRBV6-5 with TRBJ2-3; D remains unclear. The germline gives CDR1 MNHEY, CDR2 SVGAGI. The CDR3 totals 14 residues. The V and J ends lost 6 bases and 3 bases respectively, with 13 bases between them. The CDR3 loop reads CASSPGATTDTQYF. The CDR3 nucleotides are TGTGCCAGCAGCCCAGGTGCAACGACAGATACGCAGTATTTT.

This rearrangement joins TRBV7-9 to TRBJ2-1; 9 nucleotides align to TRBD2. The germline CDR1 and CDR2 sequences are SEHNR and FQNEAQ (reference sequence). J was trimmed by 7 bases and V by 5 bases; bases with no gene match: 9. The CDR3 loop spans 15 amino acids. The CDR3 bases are TGTGCCAGCAGCCTATCAGCGGGAGGTGTGAATGAGCAGTTCTTC. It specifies CASSLSAGGVNEQFF.

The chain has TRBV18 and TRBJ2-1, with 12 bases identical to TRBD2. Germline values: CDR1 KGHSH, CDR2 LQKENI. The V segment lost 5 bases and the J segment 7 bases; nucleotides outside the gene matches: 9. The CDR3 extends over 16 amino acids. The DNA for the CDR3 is TGTGCCAGCTCAGGTCTAGCGGGAGGGCCGGGGAATGAGCAGTTCTTC. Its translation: CASSGLAGGPGNEQFF.

In nucleotides, the CDR3 is TGTGCTAGTGGTTTGGGTCTGCCCCAGCATTTT. It translates to CASGLGLPQHF. The V and J genes are TRBV12-5 and TRBJ1-5; no firm D call. Germline V gene data show CDR1 as LGHNT and CDR2 as FRNRAP. V shed 1 base and J shed 9 bases, with 4 bases lying between them. This CDR3 comprises 11 residues.

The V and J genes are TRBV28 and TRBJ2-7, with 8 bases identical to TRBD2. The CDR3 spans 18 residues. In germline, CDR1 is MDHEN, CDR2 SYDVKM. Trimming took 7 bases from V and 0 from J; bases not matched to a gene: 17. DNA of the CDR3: TGTGCCAGCACCTATTGGCTGCCGGCAGCGGGAGTCTCCTACGAGCAGTACTTC. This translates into CASTYWLPAAGVSYEQYF.

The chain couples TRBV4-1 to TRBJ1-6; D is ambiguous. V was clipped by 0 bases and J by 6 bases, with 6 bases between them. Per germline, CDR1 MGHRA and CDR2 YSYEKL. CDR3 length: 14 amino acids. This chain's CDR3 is CASSQDYSNSPLHF. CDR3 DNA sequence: TGCGCCAGCAGCCAAGACTACAGTAATTCACCCCTCCACTTT.

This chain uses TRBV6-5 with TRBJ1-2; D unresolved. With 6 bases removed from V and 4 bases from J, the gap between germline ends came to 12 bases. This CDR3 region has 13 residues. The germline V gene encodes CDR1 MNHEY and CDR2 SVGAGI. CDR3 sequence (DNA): TGTGCCAGCAGGATTGACACGATCTATGGCTACACCTTC. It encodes CASRIDTIYGYTF.

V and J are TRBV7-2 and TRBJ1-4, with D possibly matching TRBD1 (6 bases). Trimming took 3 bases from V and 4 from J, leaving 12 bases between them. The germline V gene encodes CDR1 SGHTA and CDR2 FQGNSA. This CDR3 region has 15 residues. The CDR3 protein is CASSLATGNNEKLFF. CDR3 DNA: TGTGCCAGCAGCTTGGCGACAGGCAATAATGAAAAACTGTTTTTT.

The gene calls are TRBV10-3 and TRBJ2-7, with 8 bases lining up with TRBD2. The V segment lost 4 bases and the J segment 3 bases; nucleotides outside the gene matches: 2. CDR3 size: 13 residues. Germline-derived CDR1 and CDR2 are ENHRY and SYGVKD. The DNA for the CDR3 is TGTGCCATCAGTGGGCTAGCGGGCTACGAGCAGTACTTC. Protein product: CAISGLAGYEQYF.